This T cell receptor beta chain was identified in a study of T cell changes during pregnancy in multiple sclerosis. Sequencing was performed with immunoSEQ multiplex PCR; in TCRdb, only in-frame clones are kept and a portion is missing. Of about 47,000 clones in the sample, 75% to 90% were seen once. This TCR was sampled from a female donor with multiple sclerosis, enrolled in a pregnancy study. The source material was CD8+ T cells from peripheral blood mononuclear cells, sampled in the second trimester of pregnancy.

CDR3 in DNA: TGTGCCAGCACCCCGGGACAGGGGTTGAACCCCCTCCACTTT. Translation: CASTPGQGLNPLHF. The chain links TRBV11-2 to TRBJ1-6, with TRBD1 matching 10 bases. Germline V CDR1 and CDR2: SGHAT, FQNNGV. The ends lost 7 bases at V and 13 bases at J; junction bases unmatched: 10. This CDR3 is 14 amino acids long.